The rows below give T cell receptor beta chains drawn from one sample of a study of tumor-infiltrating lymphocytes in localized non-small cell lung cancer. Sequencing was performed with immunoSEQ multiplex PCR; in TCRdb, only in-frame clones are kept and a portion is missing. The table lists 6,900 or so clones, roughly 70% of them singletons. Sample: uninvolved lung tissue not adjacent to the tumor. The receptor source for this set is a human donor with non-small cell lung cancer. Each CDR3 is given with its conserved first and last residue. A D gene is named only where the DNA matches it firmly. Only some rows state a clone size, as once, few, many or a class for expanded clones.

CDR3nt,CDR3aa,j_gene,v_gene,d_gene,abundance
TGTGCCAGCAGTGCCCCAAACGGGGGGAACACCGGGGAGCTGTTTTTT,CASSAPNGGNTGELFF,TRBJ2-2,TRBV6-1,-,-
TGTGCCAGCAGCAGGGGGGGGGCGACTTCTGGGGCCGGGGAGCTGTTTTTT,CASSRGGATSGAGELFF,TRBJ2-2,TRBV5-4,-,once
TGTGCCAGCAGCCCCCGGACAGCAAATCAGCCCCAGCATTTT,CASSPRTANQPQHF,TRBJ1-5,TRBV6-6,-,-
TGCGCCAGCAAACAAACTACAGGAAACACCATATATTTT,CASKQTTGNTIYF,TRBJ1-3,TRBV5-1,-,-
TGTGCCATACCAGAAGTTAAGGACTATGGCTACACCTTC,CAIPEVKDYGYTF,TRBJ1-2,TRBV7-9,-,-
TGCGCCAGCAGCTTGGCCCAGACAGGGGTGAGTGGCTACACCTTC,CASSLAQTGVSGYTF,TRBJ1-2,TRBV5-1,TRBD1,once
TGTGCCAGCAGCCCACAGGGAATACCCACAGATACGCAGTATTTT,CASSPQGIPTDTQYF,TRBJ2-3,TRBV7-3,-,few
TGTGCCAGCAGTTTAAACGGTGGCAGTCCAATCTATGGCTACACATTC,CASSLNGGSPIYGYTF,TRBJ1-2,TRBV27,-,-
TGTGCCAGCAGCTTCCAGGGTCCAACATACGAGCAGTACTTC,CASSFQGPTYEQYF,TRBJ2-7,TRBV7-2,-,few
TGTGCCAGCAGATTCCTCACTGAAGCTTTCTTT,CASRFLTEAFF,TRBJ1-1,TRBV27,-,few
TGTGCCAGTAGTCTCCGCCAGGGAGGCTACAATGAGCAGTTCTTC,CASSLRQGGYNEQFF,TRBJ2-1,TRBV19,-,large
TGTGCCAGCAGCTTAACTGGTAGCGGGAGACAAGAGCAGTACTTC,CASSLTGSGRQEQYF,TRBJ2-7,TRBV7-3,TRBD2,-
TGTGCCACCTGGGACAGGGGCTACGAGCAGTACTTC,CATWDRGYEQYF,TRBJ2-7,TRBV6-6,TRBD1,-
TGTGCCAGCAGGAGGGTAGGGGATCGGACTAGCGGAGGTCACGGGAGACTCTACAATGAGCAGTTCTTC,CASRRVGDRTSGGHGRLYNEQFF,TRBJ2-1,TRBV2,TRBD2,-
TGTGCCAGCAGTTTGAAAACACCCGCAGGGGGCAACACCTACGAGCAGTACTTC,CASSLKTPAGGNTYEQYF,TRBJ2-7,TRBV27,TRBD1,-
TGTGCCAGCAGAACTAACTCCTACAATGAGCAGTTCTTC,CASRTNSYNEQFF,TRBJ2-1,TRBV5-4,-,-
TGTGCCAGCAGTCCCCGGAGCTACGAGCAGTACTTC,CASSPRSYEQYF,TRBJ2-7,TRBV6-5,-,-
TGTGCCAGCAGCTCCAACCAGGGGAGGGCCAACTACGAGCAGTACTTC,CASSSNQGRANYEQYF,TRBJ2-7,TRBV7-2,-,-
TGTGCCAGCAGCTTAAACGCAGGGGAGAGCAATCAGCCCCAGCATTTT,CASSLNAGESNQPQHF,TRBJ1-5,TRBV7-2,-,once
TGTGCCAGCAGTGAACTGGGCAGCATGAACACTGAAGCTTTCTTT,CASSELGSMNTEAFF,TRBJ1-1,TRBV2,-,-
TGTGCCAGCAGTGAAAATGGACTCCCCCGCGCTTTCTTT,CASSENGLPRAFF,TRBJ1-1,TRBV25-1,-,-
TGTGCCAGCAGCTTAGCGGTCAGGGGGCAAGGCTACACCTTC,CASSLAVRGQGYTF,TRBJ1-2,TRBV7-2,TRBD1,-
TGTGCCAGCAGCTTAGAATATACAGGGGAAGGCTACACCTTC,CASSLEYTGEGYTF,TRBJ1-2,TRBV7-6,TRBD1,large
TGTGCCAGTAGTATAGTACTCTCGAGGGCGACAGGGGCAAACTATGGCTACACCTTC,CASSIVLSRATGANYGYTF,TRBJ1-2,TRBV19,TRBD1,once
TGTGCCACCAGCAGAGAGGGACAGTCGAGCATCCAGCCCCAGCATTTT,CATSREGQSSIQPQHF,TRBJ1-5,TRBV15,TRBD1,-
TGCGCCAGCAGCCATGTCCCTGGACAGGGGAAAAACATTCAGTACTTC,CASSHVPGQGKNIQYF,TRBJ2-4,TRBV4-1,TRBD1,-
TGTGCCAGTAGTGCGAGGGAGACCTACGAGCAGTACTTC,CASSARETYEQYF,TRBJ2-7,TRBV19,-,-
TGTGCCAGCAGATTGCCGGGACAGGGTTTGCAGACCCAGTACTTC,CASRLPGQGLQTQYF,TRBJ2-5,TRBV28,TRBD1,-
TGTGCCAGCAGACCCGGGACAGAAGTCTACGAGCAGTACTTC,CASRPGTEVYEQYF,TRBJ2-7,TRBV28,TRBD1,-
TGTGCCAGCAGCTTGGATAACCTAGGGCAGTTCTTC,CASSLDNLGQFF,TRBJ2-1,TRBV5-6,-,-
TGTGCCAGCAGTGAATCTTTGGTCCTGGGGCAGTTGAACACTGAAGCTTTCTTT,CASSESLVLGQLNTEAFF,TRBJ1-1,TRBV25-1,-,few
TGTGCCAGCAGCTTGGGACAGTCGAACACTGAAGCTTTCTTT,CASSLGQSNTEAFF,TRBJ1-1,TRBV7-3,TRBD1,-
TGTGCCAGCAGCTTAGTTGGGGGTCTAGCGGGGGTGGAGACCCAGTACTTC,CASSLVGGLAGVETQYF,TRBJ2-5,TRBV7-2,TRBD2,-
TGTGCCTCCACCCGGGGGGAGACCCAGTACTTC,CASTRGETQYF,TRBJ2-5,TRBV30,-,-
TGTGCCAGCAGTCCCCGTTCCTACGAGCAGTACTTC,CASSPRSYEQYF,TRBJ2-7,TRBV6-5,-,few
TGCAGCGTTGATGTGGGGGCCTTAAACACCGGGGAGCTGTTTTTT,CSVDVGALNTGELFF,TRBJ2-2,TRBV29-1,-,-
TGCGCCAGCAGTGGACAGTACCAAGAGACCCAGTACTTC,CASSGQYQETQYF,TRBJ2-5,TRBV10-1,-,-
TGCGCCAGCAGCTCGGGACAGGGGAACTACGAGCAGTACTTC,CASSSGQGNYEQYF,TRBJ2-7,TRBV5-1,TRBD1,-
TGTGCCAGCAGCAATGGGGGGGGATCGCCCAATCAGCCCCAGCATTTT,CASSNGGGSPNQPQHF,TRBJ1-5,TRBV7-2,-,-
TGCGCCAGCAGTGAGACAGGGGCCTATGGCTACACCTTC,CASSETGAYGYTF,TRBJ1-2,TRBV10-1,TRBD1,-
TGTGCCAGCAGTGATGGACTAGCGGGCGACTACTACGAGCAGTACTTC,CASSDGLAGDYYEQYF,TRBJ2-7,TRBV27,TRBD2,-
TGTGCCAGCTCACCGGACAGTCTCTACGAGCAGTACTTC,CASSPDSLYEQYF,TRBJ2-7,TRBV18,-,-
TGTGCCAGCAGCTTGGGAGCGGGGGGCCACTACGAGCAGTACTTC,CASSLGAGGHYEQYF,TRBJ2-7,TRBV5-4,TRBD2,-
TGTGCCAGTAGTTTCGACAGGGTAGCCGATGAGCAGTTCTTC,CASSFDRVADEQFF,TRBJ2-1,TRBV19,TRBD1,-
TGCAGCGCCTCGACAGGGGCGAACACTGAAGCTTTCTTT,CSASTGANTEAFF,TRBJ1-1,TRBV29-1,TRBD1,few
TGTGCCAGCAGGGCGGGAGGGCTAGCGGGGGCCGAGCAGTTCTTC,CASRAGGLAGAEQFF,TRBJ2-1,TRBV2,TRBD2,-
TGTGCCAGCAGCTTGCTGGACGTAACCTCACCCCTCCACTTT,CASSLLDVTSPLHF,TRBJ1-6,TRBV5-6,-,-
TGCGCCAGCAGGCCTTACAGGACCGGGGACACTGAAGCTTTCTTT,CASRPYRTGDTEAFF,TRBJ1-1,TRBV4-3,-,medium-sized
TGTGCCAGCAGTGTTGAGGGTGGGACCACGGAGGGTAAAGAGACCCAGTACTTC,CASSVEGGTTEGKETQYF,TRBJ2-5,TRBV6-4,-,-